This T cell receptor beta chain was sequenced during a study of shared clonotypes between healthy human individuals. Turning to the study itself: Three plates each covered CD4 naive and memory; CD8 naive two, CD8 memory one. Overall study findings and caveats: As a rule, naive subsets had a larger estimated richness than memory subsets. The generation probabilities recorded for non-shared clonotypes fell below those of clonotypes shared by all four donors. Sampling covered blood only; tissue repertoires likely differ.

CD45RO-negative CD8 cells positively selected for CCR7 made up the naive population, which excluded terminally differentiated effector memory CD45RA+ cells. Concerning this clone itself: Its matching antigen is unknown. This specimen includes other DNA sequences encoding the same CDR3.

CDR3 length: 15 residues. Germline trimming cut 2 bases from V and 0 bases from J; bases unmatched to any gene: 1. The V gene's germline CDR1 is SGHDT and CDR2 YYEEEE. Some clones are missing from TCRdb's copy, which holds only in-frame ones; the method was immunoSEQ multiplex PCR. The table lists about 2.2 million clones, approximately 92% of them singletons. The chain has TRBV5-6 and TRBJ1-2; 10 bases are a match to TRBD1. The receptor was derived from a man between 18 and 35 years old in good health. Some clones in this sample may be carry-over from other donors' samples. The sequencing input was naive CD8+ T cells from PBMCs. The CDR3 is CASSLDRGPNYGYTF. The CDR3 DNA reads TGTGCCAGCAGCTTAGACAGGGGGCCTAACTATGGCTACACCTTC.